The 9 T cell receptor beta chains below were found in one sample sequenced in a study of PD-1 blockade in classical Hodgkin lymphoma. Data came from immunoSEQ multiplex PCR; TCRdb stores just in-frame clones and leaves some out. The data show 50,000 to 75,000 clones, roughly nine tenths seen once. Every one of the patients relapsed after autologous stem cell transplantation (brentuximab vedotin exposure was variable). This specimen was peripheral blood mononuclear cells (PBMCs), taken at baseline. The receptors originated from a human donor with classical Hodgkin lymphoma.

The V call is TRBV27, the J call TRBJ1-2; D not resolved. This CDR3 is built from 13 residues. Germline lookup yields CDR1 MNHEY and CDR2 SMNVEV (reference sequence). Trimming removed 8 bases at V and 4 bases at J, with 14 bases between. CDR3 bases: TGTGCCAGCCGGGGAGGTAGCCTCTATGGCTACACCTTC. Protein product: CASRGGSLYGYTF.

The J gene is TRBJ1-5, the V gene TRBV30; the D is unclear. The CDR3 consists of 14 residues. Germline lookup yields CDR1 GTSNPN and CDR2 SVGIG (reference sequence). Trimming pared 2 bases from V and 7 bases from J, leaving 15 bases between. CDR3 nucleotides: TGTGCCTGGAGTCTGGGCCCGGATGGGCAGCCCCAGCATTTT. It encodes CAWSLGPDGQPQHF.

The CDR3 coding sequence is TGTGCCAGCAGCTTAGACGGAGGCTACACCTTC. Translation gives CASSLDGGYTF. V is TRBV7-9 and J is TRBJ1-2; D unclear. Trimming took off 1 base at V and 8 bases at J, with 5 bases between the two ends. The CDR3 has 11 amino acids. CDR1 SEHNR and CDR2 FQNEAQ come from the germline V gene (reference sequence). The full variable domain, in which reference TRBV7-9 and TRBJ1-2 provide the parts outside the CDR3, is DTGVSQNPRHKITKRGQNVTFRCDPISEHNRLYWYRQTLGQGPEFLTYFQNEAQLEKSRLLSDRFSAERPKGSFSTLEIQRTEQGDSAMYLCASSLDGGYTFGSGTRLTVV.

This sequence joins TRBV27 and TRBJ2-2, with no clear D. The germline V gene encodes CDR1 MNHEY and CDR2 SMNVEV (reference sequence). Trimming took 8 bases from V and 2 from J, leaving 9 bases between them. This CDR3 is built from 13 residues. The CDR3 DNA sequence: TGTGCCAGCCAGGAATCTAACACCGGGGAGCTGTTTTTT. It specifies CASQESNTGELFF.

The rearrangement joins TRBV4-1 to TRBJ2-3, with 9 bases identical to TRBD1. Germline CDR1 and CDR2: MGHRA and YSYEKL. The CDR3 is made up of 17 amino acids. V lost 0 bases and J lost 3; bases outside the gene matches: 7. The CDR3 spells CASSQDLTGTGTDTQYF. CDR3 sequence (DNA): TGCGCCAGCAGCCAAGATCTGACAGGGACAGGGACAGATACGCAGTATTTT.

CDR3: CASSVGQVRGYTF. CDR3 sequence (DNA): TGTGCCAGCAGCGTCGGACAGGTTCGAGGCTACACCTTC. The genes are TRBV9 and TRBJ1-2; the match to TRBD1 covers 7 bases. Unmatched junction bases numbered 6, after V lost 2 bases and J lost 8 bases. Germline-derived CDR1 and CDR2 are SGDLS and YYNGEE. This CDR3 has 13 amino acids. Using reference TRBV9 and TRBJ1-2 for the parts outside the CDR3, the full variable domain is DSGVTQTPKHLITATGQRVTLRCSPRSGDLSVYWYQQSLDQGLQFLIQYYNGEERAKGNILERFSAQQFPDLHSELNLSSLELGDSALYFCASSVGQVRGYTFGSGTRLTVV.

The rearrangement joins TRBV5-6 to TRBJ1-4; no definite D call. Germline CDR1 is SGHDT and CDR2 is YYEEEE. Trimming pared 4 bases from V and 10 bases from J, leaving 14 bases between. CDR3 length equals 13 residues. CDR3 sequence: CASSLTQGVKLFF. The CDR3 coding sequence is TGTGCCAGCAGCCTGACCCAAGGCGTAAAACTGTTTTTT.

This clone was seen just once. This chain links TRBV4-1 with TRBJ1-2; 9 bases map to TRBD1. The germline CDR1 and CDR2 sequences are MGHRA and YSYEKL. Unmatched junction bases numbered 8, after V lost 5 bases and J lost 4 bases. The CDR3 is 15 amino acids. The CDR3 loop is CASSDYRGRGYGYTF. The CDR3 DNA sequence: TGCGCCAGCAGCGATTACAGGGGGCGCGGCTATGGCTACACCTTC.

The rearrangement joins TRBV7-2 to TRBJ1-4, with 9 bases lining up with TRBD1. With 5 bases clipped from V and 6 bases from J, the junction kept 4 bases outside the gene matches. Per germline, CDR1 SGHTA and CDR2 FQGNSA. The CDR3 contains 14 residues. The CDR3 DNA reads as TGTGCCAGCAGCCTGGGACAGGGTGATGAAAAACTGTTTTTT. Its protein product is CASSLGQGDEKLFF.